A selection of T cell receptor beta chains follows, all from one sample in a study of blood T cells in healthy people across ages. TCRdb re-analysed the 5' RACE reads in MiXCR, keeping a single row per CDR3 protein. The sample lists more than 600,000 distinct CDR3 sequences, 20% to 25% occurring once. This same sample was also taken into another study, of T cells of mothers and their children.

Sequencing was carried out using blood. Source of these receptors: a boy aged 10-17 years in good health. CDR3s include the opening cysteine and the closing phenylalanine or tryptophan. Each record gives: clone size, V gene, J gene, D gene, CDR3 protein. A D gene is named only where the DNA matches it firmly. The listing skips clone size in some rows; elsewhere it reads once, few, many or a size class.

.	TRBV11-2	TRBJ2-4	.	CASSLGGANIQYF
.	TRBV9	.	TRBD1	CASGDSGVTGGFDEQYF
.	TRBV7-3	.	TRBD2	CASSSKLAGGPTYEQYF
.	TRBV9	TRBJ2-7	.	CASSVAAETVSYEQYF
few	TRBV9	TRBJ2-4	.	CASSATEGAKNIQYF
few	TRBV7-6	TRBJ2-6	.	CASSSVDSLSGANVLTF
many	TRBV29-1	TRBJ2-5	.	CSVRRATQETQYF
.	TRBV5-1	TRBJ2-1	.	CASSFSAVSSYNEQFF
.	TRBV29-1	TRBJ2-3	TRBD2	CSVVTSVLTDTQYF
.	TRBV11-2	TRBJ2-5	TRBD2	CASSWELAGEETQYF
few	TRBV20-1	TRBJ2-3	TRBD2	CSARVTSGADTQYF
few	TRBV6-2/TRBV6-3	.	.	CASRPSGGTYEQYF